The clone carrying this T cell receptor beta chain was seen at least ten times. Its matching antigen is unknown. The DNA ends 3 residues before the CDR3 does, and the rest of the CDR3 is filled in from the germline J gene. The assay was immunoSEQ multiplex PCR, and TCRdb's table has in-frame clones only and misses some. The sample yields roughly 23,000 clones, without any singletons. These data originate in a study of T cell clonality in common variable immunodeficiency. Notes on the study in general: Compared with healthy controls, CVID subjects showed increased TCRbeta clonality, mostly in about a third. Shared TCRbeta clones were fewer between CVID subjects than controls. In common variable immunodeficiency, TCR beta chains reportedly carried fewer deletions and N-nucleotide insertions.

Germline V CDR1 and CDR2: KGHSH, LQKENI. The CDR3 contains 12 residues. V was shortened by 3 bases and J by 9 bases, with 9 bases between the two germline ends. Sequenced input: peripheral blood mononuclear cells. This receptor was taken from a human donor with common variable immunodeficiency. This rearrangement joins TRBV18 to TRBJ2-1, with D uncertain. CDR3: CASSPTEIEQFF. CDR3 DNA, as far as it was read: TGTGCCAGCTCACCCACAGAGATTGAG.